Listed below are T cell receptor beta chains from one sample, sequenced in a study of T cells after yellow fever vaccination. TCRdb reprocessed the 5' RACE reads via MiXCR and lists one record per CDR3 protein. The sample lists about 85,000 distinct CDR3 sequences, roughly 13% seen once, with approximately 25% in the top ten. The specimen comprised CD8+ T cells not binding an NS4B(214-222) dextramer, sorted from PBMCs, sampled about 21 days after the first yellow fever vaccination. These receptors came from a man younger than 30 who received the YFV17D yellow fever vaccine. Each CDR3 is given with its conserved first and last residue. Fields, in order: CDR3 DNA, CDR3 protein, V gene, D gene, J gene, clone size, CDR3 length. A D gene is named only where the DNA matches it firmly. Expanded clones get a size class; other rows say once, few or many, or leave the size out.

CDR3nt: TGTGCCAGCAGCTCCGCGGGACAGACTACAAGTGAGCAGTTCTTC
CDR3aa: CASSSAGQTTSEQFF
v_gene: TRBV7-2
d_gene: -
j_gene: TRBJ2-1
abundance: few
len: 15

CDR3nt: TGTGCCACCGGCGAGATCACTAAACGCACAGATACGCAGTATTTT
CDR3aa: CATGEITKRTDTQYF
v_gene: TRBV10-3
d_gene: -
j_gene: TRBJ2-3
abundance: -
len: 15

CDR3nt: TGCGCCAGCAGCCAATGGACGGCCAACTCTGGAAACACCATATATTTT
CDR3aa: CASSQWTANSGNTIYF
v_gene: TRBV4-1
d_gene: -
j_gene: TRBJ1-3
abundance: -
len: 16

CDR3nt: TGTGCCAGCAGTTACTCTGGACAGGTAGATGGCTACACCTTC
CDR3aa: CASSYSGQVDGYTF
v_gene: TRBV6-2/TRBV6-3
d_gene: TRBD1
j_gene: TRBJ1-2
abundance: once
len: 14

CDR3nt: TGCAGTGCTCGGGACAGGGGGATGTACACCGGGGAGCTGTTTTTT
CDR3aa: CSARDRGMYTGELFF
v_gene: TRBV20-1
d_gene: TRBD1
j_gene: TRBJ2-2
abundance: -
len: 15

CDR3nt: TGCGCCACCGGGGGAGGGAATGAGCAGTTCTTC
CDR3aa: CATGGGNEQFF
v_gene: TRBV4-1
d_gene: TRBD2
j_gene: TRBJ2-1
abundance: many
len: 11

CDR3nt: TGTGCCAGCAGTTTAGAGTCAGGGGAAGAGACCCAGTACTTC
CDR3aa: CASSLESGEETQYF
v_gene: TRBV12-3/TRBV12-4
d_gene: -
j_gene: TRBJ2-5
abundance: -
len: 14

CDR3nt: TGTGCCAGCAGCTTGCTTCAGGGGGCAGGGACTGAAGCTTTCTTT
CDR3aa: CASSLLQGAGTEAFF
v_gene: TRBV7-9
d_gene: TRBD1
j_gene: TRBJ1-1
abundance: -
len: 15

CDR3nt: TGCAGTGCGCCGGGACTAGCCCACTACAATGAGCAGTTCTTC
CDR3aa: CSAPGLAHYNEQFF
v_gene: TRBV20-1
d_gene: TRBD2
j_gene: TRBJ2-1
abundance: few
len: 14

CDR3nt: TGTGCCAGCTCTCCCGGGACTAGCGTCCAAGAGACCCAGTACTTC
CDR3aa: CASSPGTSVQETQYF
v_gene: TRBV18
d_gene: TRBD2
j_gene: TRBJ2-5
abundance: few
len: 15

CDR3nt: TGTGCTAGTGGCCCCGCGAGCGGGGGGGCGGTAGAGACCCAGTACTTC
CDR3aa: CASGPASGGAVETQYF
v_gene: TRBV12-5
d_gene: TRBD2
j_gene: TRBJ2-5
abundance: -
len: 16

CDR3nt: TGTGCCAGCAGCTCGTTTCAGGGGGCAGGGGGCTACACCTTC
CDR3aa: CASSSFQGAGGYTF
v_gene: TRBV7-9
d_gene: TRBD1
j_gene: TRBJ1-2
abundance: few
len: 14

CDR3nt: TGCGCCAGCAGCCAATCCCAGAACACTGAAGCTTTCTTT
CDR3aa: CASSQSQNTEAFF
v_gene: TRBV4-1
d_gene: -
j_gene: TRBJ1-1
abundance: few
len: 13

CDR3nt: TGTGCCAGCAGTGAACTCGTAGGGCGCACAGATACGCAGTATTTT
CDR3aa: CASSELVGRTDTQYF
v_gene: TRBV25-1
d_gene: -
j_gene: TRBJ2-3
abundance: few
len: 15

CDR3nt: TGTGCCAGCAGTTCCGGGACGTTTGGCTACACCTTC
CDR3aa: CASSSGTFGYTF
v_gene: TRBV12-3/TRBV12-4
d_gene: -
j_gene: TRBJ1-2
abundance: few
len: 12

CDR3nt: TGCGCCAGCAGCCTGAGGACAGGGGGCGCGAAGACCCAGTACTTC
CDR3aa: CASSLRTGGAKTQYF
v_gene: TRBV4-1
d_gene: TRBD1
j_gene: TRBJ2-5
abundance: few
len: 15

CDR3nt: TGTGCCAGCAGCATGGGACTAGCGGGGAACACCGGGGAGCTGTTTTTT
CDR3aa: CASSMGLAGNTGELFF
v_gene: TRBV7-9
d_gene: TRBD2
j_gene: TRBJ2-2
abundance: few
len: 16

CDR3nt: TGTGCCTGGAGACCCGACATCGGCCCCGGGGAGCTGTTTTTT
CDR3aa: CAWRPDIGPGELFF
v_gene: TRBV30
d_gene: -
j_gene: TRBJ2-2
abundance: -
len: 14

CDR3nt: TGTGCCAGCAGAGACCGGGTATATGAGCAGTTCTTC
CDR3aa: CASRDRVYEQFF
v_gene: TRBV6-1
d_gene: -
j_gene: TRBJ2-1
abundance: few
len: 12

CDR3nt: TGTGCCAGCTACTCGCCGGTAAACATTCAGTACTTC
CDR3aa: CASYSPVNIQYF
v_gene: TRBV6-6
d_gene: -
j_gene: TRBJ2-4
abundance: few
len: 12

CDR3nt: TGTGCCAGCAGCTTAGTGGGGGCAGGGTACGAGCAGTACTTC
CDR3aa: CASSLVGAGYEQYF
v_gene: TRBV7-2
d_gene: -
j_gene: TRBJ2-7
abundance: -
len: 14

CDR3nt: TGTGCCAGCAGCCAAACAGGGGGCCCTGAGGCTTTCTTT
CDR3aa: CASSQTGGPEAFF
v_gene: TRBV7-2
d_gene: TRBD1
j_gene: TRBJ1-1
abundance: few
len: 13

CDR3nt: TGTGCTAGTGGTTACTTTCTCCCGGGACAGGGTGAAGCTTTCTTT
CDR3aa: CASGYFLPGQGEAFF
v_gene: TRBV12-5
d_gene: TRBD1
j_gene: TRBJ1-1
abundance: -
len: 15

CDR3nt: TGTGCCAGCAGTGAAGTCGCGGGGGCGACCGACGAGCAGTACTTC
CDR3aa: CASSEVAGATDEQYF
v_gene: TRBV6-1
d_gene: -
j_gene: TRBJ2-7
abundance: few
len: 15

CDR3nt: TGTGCCAGCAGCTTCTCCCCCCAAAATGAGCAGTTCTTC
CDR3aa: CASSFSPQNEQFF
v_gene: TRBV7-6
d_gene: -
j_gene: TRBJ2-1
abundance: -
len: 13

CDR3nt: TGCAGTGCTAGACACAGGGGGCGAAGCACAGATACGCAGTATTTT
CDR3aa: CSARHRGRSTDTQYF
v_gene: TRBV20-1
d_gene: TRBD1
j_gene: TRBJ2-3
abundance: many
len: 15

CDR3nt: TGTGCCACCAGTGATTTGGACAGGGGGCAATCAGATACGCAGTATTTT
CDR3aa: CATSDLDRGQSDTQYF
v_gene: TRBV24-1
d_gene: TRBD1
j_gene: TRBJ2-3
abundance: -
len: 16

CDR3nt: TGTGCCAGCAGTTACTCGCCAGCGGGGGGAGAGACCCAGTACTTC
CDR3aa: CASSYSPAGGETQYF
v_gene: TRBV6-5
d_gene: TRBD2
j_gene: TRBJ2-5
abundance: -
len: 15